The 27 T cell receptor beta chains below come from one sample, sequenced in a study of blood T cell repertoires in COVID-19. Data came from immunoSEQ multiplex PCR; TCRdb stores just in-frame clones and leaves some out. The sample contains hundreds of thousands of clones, around nine tenths of which appear only once. Sequenced material: peripheral blood. The receptors shown here come from a man in his 70s with acute or convalescent COVID-19.

The chain is built from TRBV7-2 and TRBJ2-1, with D tentatively TRBD1 (6 bases). The CDR3 runs 12 residues. The germline V gene encodes CDR1 SGHTA and CDR2 FQGNSA. V lost 3 bases and J 8 bases, leaving 8 bases between the germline ends. The CDR3 is CASSLTGYEQFF. CDR3 DNA sequence: TGTGCCAGCAGCTTGACAGGTTATGAGCAGTTCTTC.

The chain is built from TRBV5-1 and TRBJ1-6; D might be TRBD1 (5 bases). This CDR3 is 15 amino acids long. The germline gives CDR1 SGHRS, CDR2 YFSETQ. V gave up 4 bases and J gave up 2 bases, with 10 bases separating them. As DNA, the CDR3 is TGCGCCAGCAGCCAAGACAGACCCTATAATTCACCCCTCCACTTT. This encodes CASSQDRPYNSPLHF. Together with reference TRBV5-1 and TRBJ1-6, the CDR3 gives the full variable domain: KAGVTQTPRYLIKTRGQQVTLSCSPISGHRSVSWYQQTPGQGLQFLFEYFSETQRNKGNFPGRFSGRQFSNSRSEMNVSTLELGDSALYLCASSQDRPYNSPLHFGNGTRLTVT.

This sequence joins TRBV5-1 and TRBJ2-1, with 8 nucleotides matching TRBD1. The trim removed 5 bases at V and 6 bases at J, leaving 10 bases unmatched. Germline loops: CDR1 SGHRS, CDR2 YFSETQ. This CDR3 is 15 amino acids long. Here the CDR3 DNA reads TGCGCCAGCAGACCACACGGGACAGGAACCAATGAGCAGTTCTTC. Translated: CASRPHGTGTNEQFF.

The chain is built from TRBV7-9 and TRBJ1-6, with a weak D call TRBD1 (6 bases). The V gene's germline CDR1 is SEHNR and CDR2 FQNEAQ (reference sequence). Trimming took off 8 bases at V and 7 bases at J, with 9 bases between the two ends. CDR3 length equals 12 residues. CDR3 nucleotides: TGTGCCAGCGGAACAGGGAATTCACCCCTCCACTTT. Residues: CASGTGNSPLHF.

The chain carries TRBV5-1 and TRBJ2-3; perhaps TRBD1 as D (5 bases). CDR3 length: 12 amino acids. Germline CDR1 and CDR2: SGHRS and YFSETQ. The ends were cut back, 5 bases at V and 7 bases at J, with 11 bases in the middle. CDR3 coding DNA: TGCGCCAGCAGTAAAGGGGAAAATACGCAGTATTTT. It is translated as CASSKGENTQYF.

This clone was detected only a few times. The V gene is TRBV5-1, the J gene TRBJ2-2, with 9 bases aligning to TRBD1. This CDR3 has 15 residues. Losses at the gene ends were 1 base for V and 6 bases for J; bases not matched to a gene: 4. The germline CDR1 and CDR2 sequences are SGHRS and YFSETQ. CDR3 sequence (DNA): TGCGCCAGCAGCTTGAGGACAGGGGACGCCGGGGAGCTGTTTTTT. Translated: CASSLRTGDAGELFF.

The chain carries TRBV11-2 and TRBJ1-4; 10 nucleotides agree with TRBD1. Germline CDR1 is SGHAT and CDR2 is FQNNGV. The junction had 14 bases not matched to a gene; V was cut back by 2 bases and J by 5 bases. This CDR3 contains 19 residues. The CDR3 loop is CASSLRLGQGSHGNEKLFF. Here the CDR3 DNA reads TGTGCCAGCAGCTTACGCCTGGGACAGGGGTCACATGGGAATGAAAAACTGTTTTTT.

The chain recombines TRBV6-7 with TRBJ2-7; 10 bases match TRBD2. TRBV6-7 qualifies as an ORF whose function is uncertain. The CDR3 totals 14 residues. V gave up 4 bases and J gave up 3 bases; unmatched junction bases: 3. This chain's CDR3 is CASSCASGSYEQYF. The CDR3 DNA reads TGTGCCAGCAGTTGTGCTAGCGGGAGCTACGAGCAGTACTTC.

The rearrangement uses TRBV7-2 and TRBJ1-3, with 9 bases that match TRBD1. This CDR3 region has 16 residues. J gave up 4 bases and V 0 bases, and 4 bases lay outside the gene matches. Germline V lookup: CDR1 SGHTA, CDR2 FQGNSA. DNA of the CDR3: TGTGCCAGCAGCTTAGCAGCCGGGACAGGGGGAAACACCATATATTTT. This codes for CASSLAAGTGGNTIYF.

V and J are TRBV3-1 (or the pseudogene TRBV3-2) and TRBJ2-3; possible D gene TRBD1, 6 bases. The CDR3 totals 17 residues. V was trimmed by 1 base and J by 0 bases, leaving 14 bases between them. Germline CDR1 reads LGHDT; CDR2 reads YNNKEL (reference sequence). The CDR3 nucleotides are TGTGCCAGCAGCCAAGGGACGGACAGCGGAAGCACAGATACGCAGTATTTT. It translates to CASSQGTDSGSTDTQYF.

The V call is TRBV28, the J call TRBJ2-7; D not resolved. The CDR3 length is 12 residues. Trimming cost V 7 bases and J 6 bases, with 13 bases left between them. Germline lookup yields CDR1 MDHEN and CDR2 SYDVKM. CDR3 region: CASTLYSGEQYF. Here the CDR3 DNA reads TGTGCCAGCACCCTCTACAGTGGCGAGCAGTACTTC.

This rearrangement joins TRBV7-2 to TRBJ2-7; 10 bases line up with TRBD1. There are 18 residues in the CDR3. Germline CDR1 reads SGHTA; CDR2 reads FQGNSA. V lost 5 bases to trimming and J lost 3 bases; unmatched junction nucleotides: 16. The CDR3 DNA reads TGTGCCAGCAGCCCTAGGAAAGGGACAGGGGATCGCTTCTACGAGCAGTACTTC. As protein: CASSPRKGTGDRFYEQYF.

V is TRBV2 and J is TRBJ1-5; weak D call: TRBD1 (5 bases). Germline CDR1 is SNHLY and CDR2 is FYNNEI. Deletions cut 3 bases from V and 5 bases from J, with 11 bases between. The length of the CDR3 is 14 residues. The CDR3 sequence is CASSDPGGDQPQHF. Here the CDR3 DNA reads TGTGCCAGCAGTGACCCCGGGGGTGATCAGCCCCAGCATTTT.

This clone was detected only once. The V and J genes are TRBV11-2 and TRBJ1-1; TRBD1 matches 11 bases. Germline CDR1 is SGHAT and CDR2 is FQNNGV. This CDR3 is 15 amino acids long. V shed 5 bases and J 4 bases; nucleotides not matched to a gene: 6. CDR3 loop: CASSRGQGASTEAFF. The DNA for the CDR3 is TGTGCCAGCAGCAGAGGACAGGGGGCGAGCACTGAAGCTTTCTTT.

V is TRBV19 and J is TRBJ1-4; D is undetermined. There are 17 residues in the CDR3. V lost 4 bases, J lost 4 bases, and 19 bases lay in between. Germline assignment: CDR1 LNHDA and CDR2 SQIVND (reference sequence). The CDR3 loop is CASSNHQRTSNNEKLFF. As DNA, the CDR3 is TGTGCCAGTAGTAATCACCAGCGCACATCCAATAATGAAAAACTGTTTTTT.

The chain employs TRBV19 and TRBJ1-2, with TRBD1 matching over 9 bases. The trim removed 8 bases at V and 4 bases at J, leaving 8 bases unmatched. There are 14 residues in the CDR3. Germline V gene lookup returns CDR1 LNHDA and CDR2 SQIVND (reference sequence). CDR3 bases: TGTGCCAGTTTGGCGGACAGGGGAAGCTATGGCTACACCTTC. Translating gives CASLADRGSYGYTF. Filled out from reference TRBV19 and TRBJ1-2, the complete variable domain reads DGGITQSPKYLFRKEGQNVTLSCEQNLNHDAMYWYRQDPGQGLRLIYYSQIVNDFQKGDIAEGYSVSREKKESFPLTVTSAQKNPTAFYLCASLADRGSYGYTFGSGTRLTVV.

The chain combines TRBV9 with TRBJ2-2; D gene unclear. V dropped 0 bases and J dropped 5 bases, with 5 bases sitting between them. The germline gives CDR1 SGDLS, CDR2 YYNGEE. This CDR3 has 13 residues. CDR3 coding DNA: TGTGCCAGCAGCGTAGACTATACCGGGGAGCTGTTTTTT. It specifies CASSVDYTGELFF.

V is TRBV7-8 and J is TRBJ2-3; 7 bases fit TRBD2. The CDR3 has 16 amino acids. Per the germline V gene, CDR1 is SGHVS and CDR2 is FQNEAQ. Unmatched junction bases numbered 12, after V lost 5 bases and J lost 4 bases. CDR3 bases: TGTGCCAGCAGCGCGGGGACTAACCCCTCCGCAGATACGCAGTATTTT. Translated, it gives CASSAGTNPSADTQYF.

This CDR3 reads CSEGVGTEAFF. DNA for the CDR3: TGCAGTGAAGGGGTCGGCACTGAAGCTTTCTTT. This sequence joins TRBV20-1 and TRBJ1-1; D perhaps matches TRBD1 (5 bases). The CDR3 is 11 amino acids. V shed 7 bases and J shed 4 bases, with 10 bases lying between them. Germline loops: CDR1 DFQATT, CDR2 SNEGSKA (reference sequence).

The chain employs TRBV10-3 and TRBJ1-2; TRBD1 matches at 8 bases. The trim removed 10 bases at V and 8 bases at J, leaving 9 bases unmatched. The CDR3 length is 12 residues. CDR1 is ENHRY, CDR2 SYGVKD, per germline. CDR3 in DNA: TGTGCCACCGACAGGGGATCGGGGGGCTACACCTTC. This sequence encodes CATDRGSGGYTF.

The chain employs TRBV5-4 and TRBJ2-5; D perhaps matches TRBD1 (6 bases). CDR1 and CDR2 (germline): SGHNT, YYREEE (reference sequence). Trimming removed 4 bases from V and 2 bases from J, with 18 bases in between. The CDR3 has 16 residues. CDR3: CASSLSPGQRQETQYF. CDR3 nucleotide sequence: TGTGCCAGCAGCCTCTCGCCCGGACAGAGACAAGAGACCCAGTACTTC.

V and J are TRBV19 and TRBJ1-1, with 9 bases lining up with TRBD1. This CDR3 region has 12 residues. The ends lost 8 bases at V and 4 bases at J; junction bases unmatched: 2. Looked up from germline, CDR1 is LNHDA and CDR2 is SQIVND (reference sequence). CDR3 coding DNA: TGTGCCAGTGACAGGGGGACCACTGAAGCTTTCTTT. Its translation is CASDRGTTEAFF.

The chain is built from TRBV5-1 and TRBJ2-1; 9 nucleotides line up with TRBD2. The CDR3 has 15 residues. The J segment lost 4 bases and the V segment lost 4 bases, leaving 6 bases of the junction unmatched. Germline assignment: CDR1 SGHRS and CDR2 YFSETQ. CDR3 coding DNA: TGCGCCAGCAGCCGGACTAGCGCATTTTACAATGAGCAGTTCTTC. This sequence encodes CASSRTSAFYNEQFF.

This clone was counted once. The rearrangement uses TRBV7-9 and TRBJ2-1; tentatively, D is TRBD2 (5 bases). V lost 5 bases and J 4 bases, leaving 15 bases between the germline ends. In germline, CDR1 is SEHNR, CDR2 FQNEAQ (reference sequence). The CDR3 consists of 15 residues. In DNA, the CDR3 is TGTGCCAGCAGCCTCGAAGGACTTGGATACAATGAGCAGTTCTTC. It codes for CASSLEGLGYNEQFF.

The chain joins TRBV18 to TRBJ1-3; no clear D. CDR3 size: 14 residues. The V end lost 3 bases, the J end lost 2 bases, and 8 bases lay between the germline ends. The germline V gene has CDR1 KGHSH and CDR2 LQKENI. Here the CDR3 reads CASSPRVAGNTIYF. The DNA for the CDR3 is TGTGCCAGCTCACCCCGGGTTGCTGGAAACACCATATATTTT.

The chain carries TRBV28 and TRBJ1-1, with TRBD1 matching over 7 bases. Germline CDR1 is MDHEN and CDR2 is SYDVKM. The CDR3 is made up of 13 amino acids. J lost 0 bases, V lost 11 bases, and 6 bases had no gene match. CDR3 protein: CAPWGQLNTEAFF. The CDR3 DNA follows: TGTGCCCCCTGGGGACAGCTGAACACTGAAGCTTTCTTT.

V gene TRBV6-5 combines with J gene TRBJ2-1; D remains unclear. Between the trimmed V and J ends, which lost 10 bases and 2 bases, there was a span of 15 bases. The CDR3 is 14 residues long. The germline V gene encodes CDR1 MNHEY and CDR2 SVGAGI. The CDR3 DNA follows: TGTGCCACCTCCCCTGGGCTGGCCTACAATGAGCAGTTCTTC. Translating it yields CATSPGLAYNEQFF.